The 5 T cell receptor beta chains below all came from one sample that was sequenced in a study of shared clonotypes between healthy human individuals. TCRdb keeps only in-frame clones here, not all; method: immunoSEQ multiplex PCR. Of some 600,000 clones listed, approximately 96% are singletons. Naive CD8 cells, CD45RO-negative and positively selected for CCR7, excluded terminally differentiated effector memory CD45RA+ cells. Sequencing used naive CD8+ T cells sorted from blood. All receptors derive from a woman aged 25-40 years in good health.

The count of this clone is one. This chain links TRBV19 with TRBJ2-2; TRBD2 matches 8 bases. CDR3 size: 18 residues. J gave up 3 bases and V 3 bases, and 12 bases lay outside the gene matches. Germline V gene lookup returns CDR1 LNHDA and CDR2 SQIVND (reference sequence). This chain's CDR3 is CASSMGTRRELDTGELFF. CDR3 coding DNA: TGTGCCAGTAGTATGGGGACTAGGAGGGAACTGGACACCGGGGAGCTGTTTTTT. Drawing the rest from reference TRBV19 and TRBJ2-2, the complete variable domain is DGGITQSPKYLFRKEGQNVTLSCEQNLNHDAMYWYRQDPGQGLRLIYYSQIVNDFQKGDIAEGYSVSREKKESFPLTVTSAQKNPTAFYLCASSMGTRRELDTGELFFGEGSRLTVL.

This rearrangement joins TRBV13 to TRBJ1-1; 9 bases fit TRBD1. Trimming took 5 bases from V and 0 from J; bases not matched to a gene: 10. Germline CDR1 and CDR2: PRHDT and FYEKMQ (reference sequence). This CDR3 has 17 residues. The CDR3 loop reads CASSQYGTGNMNTEAFF. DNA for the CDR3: TGTGCCAGCAGCCAATATGGGACAGGGAACATGAACACTGAAGCTTTCTTT.

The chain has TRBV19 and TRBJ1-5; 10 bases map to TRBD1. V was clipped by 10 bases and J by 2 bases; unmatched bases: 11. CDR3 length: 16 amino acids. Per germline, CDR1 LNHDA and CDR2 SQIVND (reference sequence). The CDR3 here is CATIPTGGAGNQPQHF. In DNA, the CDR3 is TGTGCCACCATACCGACAGGGGGCGCGGGCAATCAGCCCCAGCATTTT.

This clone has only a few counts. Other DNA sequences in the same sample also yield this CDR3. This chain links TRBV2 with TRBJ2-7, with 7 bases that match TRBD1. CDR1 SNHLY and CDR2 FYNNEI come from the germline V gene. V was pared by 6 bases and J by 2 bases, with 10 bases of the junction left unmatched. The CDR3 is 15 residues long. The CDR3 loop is CASSPGQRETYEQYF. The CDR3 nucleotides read TGTGCCAGCAGCCCGGGACAGCGCGAGACCTACGAGCAGTACTTC. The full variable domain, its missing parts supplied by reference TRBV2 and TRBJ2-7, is EPEVTQTPSHQVTQMGQEVILRCVPISNHLYFYWYRQILGQKVEFLVSFYNNEISEKSEIFDDQFSVERPDGSNFTLKIRSTKLEDSAMYFCASSPGQRETYEQYFGPGTRLTVT.

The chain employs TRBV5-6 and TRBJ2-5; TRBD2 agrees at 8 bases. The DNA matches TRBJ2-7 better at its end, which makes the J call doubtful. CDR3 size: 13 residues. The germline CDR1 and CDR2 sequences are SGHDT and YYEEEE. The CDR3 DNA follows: TGTGCCAGCAGCGGACTAGCTTACCACGAGCAGTACTTC. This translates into CASSGLAYHEQYF.